The clone carrying this T cell receptor (beta chain) was detected a few times. Its antigen is unidentified. The TCR alpha and TCR beta cDNA libraries, bearing sample barcodes and UMIs, were generated by 5'RACE using constant-segment primers. One entry per CDR3 protein, called by TCRdb with MiXCR from the 5' RACE reads. The repertoire holds fewer than 400,000 distinct CDR3 sequences, with about an eighth as singletons. The sample originates from a study of T-cell memory formation after mild COVID-19. Study details: The two donors had largely donor-specific TCR clusters. General study results and limits: Clones that shrank (day 15 to 85) were balanced CD4/CD8, whereas later expanders leaned CD4+. The pre-infection memory compartment contained some responding clones, suggesting cross-reactive memory joined.

The CDR3 consists of 15 residues. V lost 3 bases and J 2 bases, leaving 11 bases between the germline ends. CDR1 and CDR2 (germline): MGHDK, SYGVNS. The sample was PBMCs or a T cell subset sorted from them (not recorded which). The rearrangement uses TRBV25-1 and TRBJ1-3; perhaps TRBD1 as D (6 bases). The receptor was isolated from a man aged 18-30 years who had mild COVID-19 (a few samples of this study predate the infection). Cell type and time point are not known. The CDR3 DNA reads as TGTGCCAGCAGTGACCCCACAGGGACTGGAAACACCATATATTTT. Translated, it gives CASSDPTGTGNTIYF.